A selection of T cell receptor beta chains follows, all from one sample in a study of blood T cell repertoires in COVID-19. Clones were read by immunoSEQ multiplex PCR, and TCRdb kept only the in-frame ones, dropping some. The data show tens of thousands of clones, 70% to 90% seen once. The source material was peripheral blood. The receptors shown here come from a human donor in a cohort sampled during active COVID-19. The CDR3 runs from the conserved cysteine through the conserved F or W. Fields, in order: V gene, D gene, J gene, clone size, CDR3 DNA, CDR3 protein. A D gene is named only where the DNA matches it firmly. Only part of the rows carry a size: once, few, many, or a class if the clone is expanded.

>TRBV6-5|NA|TRBJ1-3|few
TGTGCCAGCAGCCAAGGAAACACCATATATTTT
CASSQGNTIYF
>TRBV5-1|NA|TRBJ2-5|NA
TGCGCCAGCAGCTTGGCGGAGACCCAGTACTTC
CASSLAETQYF
>TRBV27|TRBD1|TRBJ1-5|few
TGTGCCAGCAGTCCTGGGACAGGGGGCAATCAGCCCCAGCATTTT
CASSPGTGGNQPQHF
>TRBV11-2|NA|TRBJ1-6|few
TGTGCCAGCAGCATGCGGTATTCACCCCTCCACTTT
CASSMRYSPLHF
>TRBV19|NA|TRBJ1-5|NA
TGTGCCAGTAGTATAACGCGTTTCCAGCCCCAGCATTTT
CASSITRFQPQHF
>TRBV5-1|TRBD1|TRBJ1-1|NA
TGCGCCAGCAGCCCGGGACAGACCTTGAACACTGAAGCTTTCTTT
CASSPGQTLNTEAFF
>TRBV30|TRBD1|TRBJ1-3|NA
TGTGCCTGGAGTAGGACAGGGGCCTCTGGAAACACCATATATTTT
CAWSRTGASGNTIYF
>TRBV6-6|TRBD1|TRBJ1-6|NA
TGTGCCAGCCAACAGGGGGAAAATTCACCCCTCCACTTT
CASQQGENSPLHF
>TRBV5-6|NA|TRBJ2-1|NA
TGTGCCAGCAGCTTAACGGTCCCCAATGAGCAGTTCTTC
CASSLTVPNEQFF
>TRBV29-1|TRBD2|TRBJ2-7|NA
TGCAGCGTTGAACTTGATAGCGGGGCGCGGCAGTACTTC
CSVELDSGARQYF
>TRBV9|NA|TRBJ1-2|NA
TGTGCCAGCAGCGTAGGTGGACTCGAAAGAGATGGCTACACCTTC
CASSVGGLERDGYTF
>TRBV7-2|TRBD1|TRBJ1-1|NA
TGTGCCAGCAGCCCCTCGGCAGGGGGGATAGAAGCTTTCTTT
CASSPSAGGIEAFF
>TRBV5-4|NA|TRBJ2-3|NA
TGTGCCAGCAGCATAGGACGCCCCAAGGCGGGGGATACGCAGTATTTT
CASSIGRPKAGDTQYF
>TRBV6-5|TRBD1|TRBJ2-7|NA
TGTGCCAGCAGGAGGACAGGGATGGACGAGCAGTACTTC
CASRRTGMDEQYF
>TRBV10-3|NA|TRBJ2-6|once
TGTGCCATCAGTGAGCCCAGGGCTGCAGGGGCCAACGTCCTGACTTTC
CAISEPRAAGANVLTF
>TRBV18|TRBD2|TRBJ2-7|NA
TGTGCCAGCTCACCACGAGGGACTACATACGAGCAGTACTTC
CASSPRGTTYEQYF
>TRBV19|NA|TRBJ2-7|NA
TGTGCCAGTAGTATAACACTTACCCCCGGGAACGAGCAGTACTTC
CASSITLTPGNEQYF
>TRBV9|NA|TRBJ2-3|NA
TGTGCCAGCAGCGTCTTAGATACCTCCAGCGCAGATACGCAGTATTTT
CASSVLDTSSADTQYF
>TRBV19|TRBD1|TRBJ1-1|NA
TGTGCCATCCAAACAGGGGACCTGAACACTGAAGCTTTCTTT
CAIQTGDLNTEAFF
>TRBV3-1/TRBV3-2|NA|TRBJ2-1|NA
TGTGCCACCCTGGGGGGAAGAGAGCAGTTCTTC
CATLGGREQFF
>TRBV2|NA|TRBJ2-7|once
TGTGCCAGCAGTTATATCTACGAGCAGTACTTC
CASSYIYEQYF
>TRBV30|TRBD2|TRBJ2-7|NA
TGTGCCTGGAGAGATATGGGCAGGGAGGGGCAGTACTTC
CAWRDMGREGQYF
>TRBV7-2|NA|TRBJ1-2|once
TGTGCCAGCAGCGTCGGGGGGGGGCTGTATGGCTACACCTTC
CASSVGGGLYGYTF